Following are 24 T cell receptor beta chains from one sample sequenced in a study of cytomegalovirus exposure and HLA in healthy donors. The table came from immunoSEQ multiplex PCR; TCRdb's copy has only in-frame clones and leaves some out. Found here are 150,000 to 200,000 clones, roughly 83% of them singletons; the top ten hold more than 1.1%. The material sequenced was PBMCs. Receptor source: a woman aged 18-29 years in good health and CMV-seronegative.

The chain joins TRBV6-5 to TRBJ1-2; D is undetermined. The germline V gene encodes CDR1 MNHEY and CDR2 SVGAGI. Trimming pared 3 bases from V and 4 bases from J, leaving 12 bases between. CDR3 length equals 14 residues. CDR3 nucleotides: TGTGCCAGCAGTTATAGGCGGTTGGGCTATGGCTACACCTTC. The encoded protein is CASSYRRLGYGYTF.

The rearrangement joins TRBV4-2 to TRBJ2-5, with no clear D. Trimming shortened V by 5 bases and J by 2 bases, and 9 bases separated the two germline ends. The CDR3 contains 13 residues. Germline V gives CDR1 LGHNA, CDR2 YNFKEQ. The CDR3 DNA reads TGTGCCAGCAGCTCGCTGCGGCAAGAGACCCAGTACTTC. It translates to CASSSLRQETQYF.

CDR3 DNA: TGTGCCAGCAGCCGTCCGGGACAGGGGCTCTCCTACGAGCAGTACTTC. Translating it yields CASSRPGQGLSYEQYF. The V gene is TRBV7-2, the J gene TRBJ2-7, with 10 bases aligning to TRBD1. Germline CDR1 SGHTA, CDR2 FQGNSA. CDR3 length: 16 residues. V lost 5 bases, J lost 0 bases, and 7 bases stayed unmatched.

The chain is built from TRBV5-4 and TRBJ2-5; 9 bases fit TRBD1. Germline-derived CDR1 and CDR2 are SGHNT and YYREEE (reference sequence). V trimming: 2 bases; J trimming: 5 bases; junction bases outside the gene matches: 10. The length of the CDR3 is 16 residues. The CDR3 spells CASSLLQIQGAETQYF. As DNA, the CDR3 is TGTGCCAGCAGCTTACTACAGATACAGGGGGCGGAGACCCAGTACTTC.

This chain links TRBV6-5 with TRBJ1-2; maybe TRBD1 (5 bases). From germline, CDR1 is MNHEY and CDR2 SVGAGI. This CDR3 region has 13 residues. Trimming removed 7 bases at V and 4 bases at J, with 13 bases between. CDR3 nucleotides: TGTGCCAGCACCCAATCCAGGGCCTATGGCTACACCTTC. It yields the protein CASTQSRAYGYTF.

In its sample, this clone was seen once. The CDR3 spells CASRGGQYF. CDR3 DNA sequence: TGCGCCAGCAGGGGGGGGCAGTACTTC. The rearrangement joins TRBV10-2 to TRBJ2-7, with TRBD2 as a possible D gene (6 bases). There are 9 residues in the CDR3. Germline V CDR1 and CDR2: WSHSY, SAAADI. V was shortened by 6 bases and J by 9 bases, with 6 bases between the two germline ends.

The chain joins TRBV7-7 to TRBJ2-5; 14 bases align to TRBD2. CDR3 size: 15 residues. CDR1 SSHAT and CDR2 FNYEAQ come from the germline V gene (reference sequence). V lost 5 bases, J lost 3 bases, and 2 bases stayed unmatched. This CDR3 reads CASSPGLAGEETQYF. The CDR3, as DNA: TGTGCCAGCAGCCCGGGACTAGCGGGAGAAGAGACCCAGTACTTC.

This chain uses TRBV5-1 with TRBJ2-3; 8 nucleotides match TRBD1. V dropped 4 bases and J dropped 3; count of bases not matched to a gene: 10. The CDR3 has 16 residues. The germline V gene has CDR1 SGHRS and CDR2 YFSETQ. Here the CDR3 reads CASSGRWTGSTDTQYF. For the CDR3, the DNA is TGCGCCAGCAGCGGCCGATGGACAGGGTCAACAGATACGCAGTATTTT.

The J gene is TRBJ1-3, the V gene TRBV23-1; no firm D call. TRBV23-1 is known as an ORF, though its function is uncertain. The CDR3 consists of 15 residues. Deletions cut 3 bases from V and 2 bases from J, with 11 bases between. The CDR3 is CASSHSGDTGNTIYF. Here the CDR3 DNA reads TGCGCCAGCAGTCATTCCGGGGATACTGGAAACACCATATATTTT.

The chain links TRBV4-2 to TRBJ2-7; possible D gene TRBD1, 5 bases. Germline V gene lookup returns CDR1 LGHNA and CDR2 YNFKEQ. This CDR3 region has 16 residues. Trimming removed 0 bases from V and 0 bases from J, with 12 bases in between. The DNA of the CDR3 is TGTGCCAGCAGCCAAGATGGGGCCAGGTCCTCCTACGAGCAGTACTTC. Its translation is CASSQDGARSSYEQYF.

The gene calls are TRBV7-2 and TRBJ2-1, with 10 bases matching TRBD2. CDR3 length equals 16 residues. The germline gives CDR1 SGHTA, CDR2 FQGNSA. Trimming took 4 bases from V and 6 from J; bases not matched to a gene: 9. Here the CDR3 reads CASSYRTSGLLNEQFF. CDR3 DNA sequence: TGTGCCAGCAGCTACCGGACTAGCGGACTCCTCAATGAGCAGTTCTTC.

The CDR3 DNA reads TGTGCCAGTTATACAGGGGGTCTCTCTGAAGCTTTCTTT. Amino acids: CASYTGGLSEAFF. The chain combines TRBV6-5 with TRBJ1-1; 8 bases map to TRBD1. The length of the CDR3 is 13 residues. J lost 6 bases, V lost 9 bases, and 9 bases had no gene match. Germline CDR1 reads MNHEY; CDR2 reads SVGAGI.

The CDR3 sequence is CASSRRNLGTEAFF. The CDR3 DNA reads as TGTGCCAGTAGTCGGAGGAATCTAGGAACTGAAGCTTTCTTT. The chain employs TRBV19 and TRBJ1-1; D unclear. There are 14 residues in the CDR3. Between the trimmed V and J ends, which lost 5 bases and 5 bases, there was a span of 15 bases. Germline V gives CDR1 LNHDA, CDR2 SQIVND (reference sequence). Filled out from reference TRBV19 and TRBJ1-1, the complete variable domain reads DGGITQSPKYLFRKEGQNVTLSCEQNLNHDAMYWYRQDPGQGLRLIYYSQIVNDFQKGDIAEGYSVSREKKESFPLTVTSAQKNPTAFYLCASSRRNLGTEAFFGQGTRLTVV.

This rearrangement joins TRBV6-5 to TRBJ2-1; D gene unclear. The CDR3 is 14 amino acids. In germline, CDR1 is MNHEY, CDR2 SVGAGI. V dropped 5 bases and J dropped 7 bases, with 15 bases sitting between them. In DNA form, the CDR3 reads TGTGCCAGCAGTCCGGGTGGCCCCCCTAATGAGCAGTTCTTC. Translating gives CASSPGGPPNEQFF.

CDR3 in amino acids: CASRLFLVGVSPLHF. The DNA of the CDR3 is TGTGCAAGTCGCTTGTTTTTAGTCGGGGTCTCACCCCTCCACTTT. J is TRBJ1-6 and V is TRBV12-2. TRBV12-2 corresponds to a pseudogene. This CDR3 contains 15 residues.

The chain carries TRBV7-6 and TRBJ1-1; 8 nucleotides match TRBD1. CDR3 length: 14 amino acids. V lost 2 bases, J lost 9 bases, and 8 bases stayed unmatched. Germline V CDR1 and CDR2: SGHVS, FNYEAQ. DNA for the CDR3: TGTGCCAGCAGCTTACCAGGGGGCTTTTCCCAAGCTTTCTTT. Translating gives CASSLPGGFSQAFF.

V usage is TRBV6-6 and J usage is TRBJ1-1; D is perhaps TRBD1 (5 bases). Germline CDR1 MNHNY, CDR2 SVGAGI (reference sequence). The CDR3 loop spans 13 amino acids. V was pared by 3 bases and J by 8 bases, with 13 bases between. This CDR3 reads CASSYSTREEAFF. The CDR3 bases are TGTGCCAGCAGTTATTCTACCAGGGAAGAAGCTTTCTTT.

This clone was picked up one time. The V and J genes are TRBV27 and TRBJ2-3; D is perhaps TRBD1 (6 bases). Looked up from germline, CDR1 is MNHEY and CDR2 is SMNVEV (reference sequence). The CDR3 has 15 amino acids. Trimming shortened V by 5 bases and J by 1 base, and 13 bases separated the two germline ends. The CDR3 nucleotides are TGTGCCAGCAGTGCTCAGGGGATTGGCACAGATACGCAGTATTTT. Protein: CASSAQGIGTDTQYF.

The rearrangement links TRBV27 to TRBJ2-3; 13 bases agree with TRBD2. Germline CDR1 reads MNHEY; CDR2 reads SMNVEV (reference sequence). The CDR3 length is 16 residues. V lost 5 bases and J lost 4; bases outside the gene matches: 6. The DNA of the CDR3 is TGTGCCAGCAGTAGGACTAGCGGGGGTCGTCCAGATACGCAGTATTTT. The encoded protein is CASSRTSGGRPDTQYF.

The V call is TRBV19, the J call TRBJ1-1, with D maybe TRBD1 (5 bases). The CDR3 consists of 14 residues. V lost 5 bases, J lost 9 bases, and 19 bases lay in between. Germline CDR1 reads LNHDA; CDR2 reads SQIVND (reference sequence). The CDR3 loop is CASSSFNGGNQAFF. CDR3 DNA: TGTGCCAGTAGTTCATTCAATGGGGGGAACCAAGCTTTCTTT.

The chain links TRBV7-2 to TRBJ2-1, with a weak D call TRBD2 (6 bases). This CDR3 region has 14 residues. The V and J ends lost 8 bases and 8 bases respectively, with 19 bases between them. The germline gives CDR1 SGHTA, CDR2 FQGNSA. For the CDR3, the DNA is TGTGCCAGCGGCTCCGGTGGGGGGATACATGAGCAGTTCTTC. Translating it yields CASGSGGGIHEQFF.

This chain joins TRBV7-2 and TRBJ1-1; the D is unclear. The V end was cut by 1 base, the J end by 0 bases, with 12 bases between. This CDR3 has 16 amino acids. In germline, CDR1 is SGHTA, CDR2 FQGNSA. CDR3 protein: CASSLGRRGLNTEAFF. In nucleotides, the CDR3 is TGTGCCAGCAGCTTAGGAAGGCGGGGATTGAACACTGAAGCTTTCTTT. The full variable domain, completed using reference TRBV7-2 and TRBJ1-1, is GAGVSQSPSNKVTEKGKDVELRCDPISGHTALYWYRQSLGQGLEFLIYFQGNSAPDKSGLPSDRFSAERTGGSVSTLTIQRTQQEDSAVYLCASSLGRRGLNTEAFFGQGTRLTVV.

V and J are TRBV9 and TRBJ1-1, with D possibly TRBD1 on 6 matching bases. The V and J ends lost 4 bases and 4 bases respectively, with 14 bases between them. Germline-derived CDR1 and CDR2 are SGDLS and YYNGEE. The CDR3 is 14 residues long. The CDR3, as DNA: TGTGCCAGCAGCCTCCGACAGGAGAGCACTGAAGCTTTCTTT. Translated, it gives CASSLRQESTEAFF. The full variable domain, its missing parts supplied by reference TRBV9 and TRBJ1-1, is DSGVTQTPKHLITATGQRVTLRCSPRSGDLSVYWYQQSLDQGLQFLIQYYNGEERAKGNILERFSAQQFPDLHSELNLSSLELGDSALYFCASSLRQESTEAFFGQGTRLTVV.

The chain combines TRBV4-2 with TRBJ2-1; 7 positions match TRBD2. Germline V gene sequence: CDR1 LGHNA, CDR2 YNFKEQ. The CDR3 length is 16 residues. V trimming: 0 bases; J trimming: 3 bases; junction bases outside the gene matches: 5. The CDR3, as DNA: TGTGCCAGCAGCCAAGATGGGCGGGGGAACTACAATGAGCAGTTCTTC. Protein: CASSQDGRGNYNEQFF.